The 29 T cell receptor beta chains in this list originate from one sample, sequenced in a study of control samples from healthy donors and cancer patients (TCRdb year 2020). Library prep was done by the immunoSEQ multiplex PCR assay. The source is immuneACCESS, and TCRdb retained only in-frame sequences with V and J called. Part of the clones is not carried over; for the studies checked, unresolved V genes explain less than half of this, and the remainder is unexplained. The sample profile shows nearly 35,000 clones; approximately 94% of them were found once. The ten largest clones capture 1.7% of the sample. Source material: PBMCs. The source of these receptors is a man aged 40-49 years with colorectal cancer.

V is TRBV12-3 or TRBV12-4 and J is TRBJ1-3; no firm D call. The length of the CDR3 is 13 residues. V lost 10 bases and J lost 0, with 10 bases in between. The CDR3: CATRRSSGNTIYF. CDR3 nucleotides: TGTGCCACCCGGAGGAGCTCTGGAAACACCATATATTTT.

The chain employs TRBV7-9 and TRBJ1-2; no clear D gene. V gave up 0 bases and J gave up 1 base, with 6 bases separating them. Germline V lookup: CDR1 SEHNR, CDR2 FQNEAQ (reference sequence). The CDR3 is made up of 14 amino acids. Here the CDR3 reads CASSLAEVNYGYTF. Written as DNA, the CDR3 is TGTGCCAGCAGCTTAGCAGAGGTTAACTATGGCTACACCTTC. The variable domain in full, completed from reference TRBV7-9 and TRBJ1-2, reads DTGVSQNPRHKITKRGQNVTFRCDPISEHNRLYWYRQTLGQGPEFLTYFQNEAQLEKSRLLSDRFSAERPKGSFSTLEIQRTEQGDSAMYLCASSLAEVNYGYTFGSGTRLTVV.

The V call is TRBV19, the J call TRBJ2-5; 8 nucleotides match TRBD1. The trim removed 3 bases at V and 1 base at J, leaving 7 bases unmatched. This CDR3 has 16 amino acids. From germline, CDR1 is LNHDA and CDR2 SQIVND (reference sequence). The CDR3 loop reads CASSMGGQVLQETQYF. The CDR3 DNA sequence: TGTGCCAGTAGTATGGGGGGACAGGTGCTCCAAGAGACCCAGTACTTC.

This chain joins TRBV5-1 and TRBJ2-3; TRBD2 is a possible D gene (6 bases). V lost 1 base, J lost 0 bases, and 9 bases lay in between. The germline V gene encodes CDR1 SGHRS and CDR2 YFSETQ. The CDR3 extends over 15 amino acids. The CDR3 DNA sequence: TGCGCCAGCAGCTTGCCCGGGGGTAGCACAGATACGCAGTATTTT. Protein: CASSLPGGSTDTQYF.

This clone was counted once. The chain uses TRBV5-5 and TRBJ2-6; D might be TRBD1 (6 bases). Per germline, CDR1 SGHKS and CDR2 YYEKEE (reference sequence). Trimming shortened V by 7 bases and J by 0 bases, and 17 bases separated the two germline ends. CDR3 size: 17 residues. The CDR3 loop is CASLDSGTSSGANVLTF. CDR3 DNA: TGTGCCAGCCTGGACAGCGGAACCTCCTCTGGGGCCAACGTCCTGACTTTC. Full variable domain (rest looked up from reference TRBV5-5 and TRBJ2-6): DAGVTQSPTHLIKTRGQQVTLRCSPISGHKSVSWYQQVLGQGPQFIFQYYEKEERGRGNFPDRFSARQFPNYSSELNVNALLLGDSALYLCASLDSGTSSGANVLTFGAGSRLTVL.

This chain connects TRBV2 to TRBJ1-5, with TRBD1 identical over 9 bases. The V gene end was trimmed by 5 bases and the J gene end by 0 bases; junction bases not matched to a gene: 5. Looked up from germline, CDR1 is SNHLY and CDR2 is FYNNEI. The CDR3 has 16 amino acids. The CDR3 sequence is CASSRQGVDSNQPQHF. As DNA, the CDR3 is TGTGCCAGCAGTCGACAGGGGGTAGATAGCAATCAGCCCCAGCATTTT. Complete variable domain (other parts from reference TRBV2 and TRBJ1-5): EPEVTQTPSHQVTQMGQEVILRCVPISNHLYFYWYRQILGQKVEFLVSFYNNEISEKSEIFDDQFSVERPDGSNFTLKIRSTKLEDSAMYFCASSRQGVDSNQPQHFGDGTRLSIL.

The rearrangement links TRBV5-4 to TRBJ2-5; 8 bases are shared with TRBD2. There are 14 residues in the CDR3. V lost 4 bases to trimming and J lost 2 bases; unmatched junction nucleotides: 4. The germline CDR1 and CDR2 sequences are SGHNT and YYREEE (reference sequence). CDR3: CASSTGTSQETQYF. The CDR3 coding sequence is TGTGCCAGCAGCACCGGGACTAGTCAAGAGACCCAGTACTTC.

The genes are TRBV7-2 and TRBJ2-2; TRBD1 aligns across 10 bases. Germline-derived CDR1 and CDR2 are SGHTA and FQGNSA. V dropped 5 bases and J dropped 7; count of bases not matched to a gene: 7. This CDR3 region has 15 residues. The CDR3 is CASSIRQGAHGELFF. The CDR3 DNA sequence: TGTGCCAGCAGCATCAGACAGGGGGCGCACGGGGAGCTGTTTTTT.

V usage is TRBV5-8 and J usage is TRBJ1-5, with D unresolved. V was cut by 2 bases and J by 5 bases, with 8 bases left in between. This CDR3 has 13 residues. Germline CDR1 is SGHTS and CDR2 is YDEGEE. The CDR3 region has the DNA TGTGCCAGCAGCTTCGGTAGGGATCAGCCCCAGCATTTT. This translates into CASSFGRDQPQHF. Complete variable domain (other parts from reference TRBV5-8 and TRBJ1-5): EAGVTQSPTHLIKTRGQQATLRCSPISGHTSVYWYQQALGLGLQFLLWYDEGEERNRGNFPPRFSGRQFPNYSSELNVNALELEDSALYLCASSFGRDQPQHFGDGTRLSIL.

This chain uses TRBV6-4 with TRBJ1-5, with 9 bases that match TRBD1. Per germline, CDR1 MRHNA and CDR2 SNTAGT. The CDR3 length is 15 residues. Unmatched junction bases numbered 3, after V lost 6 bases and J lost 0 bases. CDR3 bases: TGTGCCAGCAGCCGGGACAGGGATAGCAATCAGCCCCAGCATTTT. This sequence encodes CASSRDRDSNQPQHF.

In this sample, this clone turned up once. The chain uses TRBV27 and TRBJ2-1, with 12 nucleotides matching TRBD2. This CDR3 spans 14 amino acids. Germline lookup yields CDR1 MNHEY and CDR2 SMNVEV (reference sequence). CDR3 region: CEIATSGGSANQFF. CDR3 coding DNA: TGTGAAATAGCGACTAGCGGGGGTTCGGCAAATCAGTTCTTC.

J is TRBJ2-3 and V is TRBV29-1, with D possibly TRBD2 on 5 matching bases. From germline, CDR1 is SQVTM and CDR2 ANQGSEA. The length of the CDR3 is 15 residues. V lost 6 bases and J 0 bases, leaving 16 bases between the germline ends. The CDR3 DNA is TGCAGCGTACGGGGAACAGTAAGGAGCACAGATACGCAGTATTTT. Its protein product is CSVRGTVRSTDTQYF.

V is TRBV2 and J is TRBJ2-3, with D possibly being TRBD1 or TRBD2 (5 bases each). Germline V gene lookup returns CDR1 SNHLY and CDR2 FYNNEI. This CDR3 contains 15 residues. The V gene lost 4 bases and the J gene lost 2 bases, with 13 bases spanning the gap. As DNA, the CDR3 is TGTGCCAGCAGTGGGGACCGAAGATACACAGATACGCAGTATTTT. It translates to CASSGDRRYTDTQYF. Using reference TRBV2 and TRBJ2-3 for the parts outside the CDR3, the full variable domain is EPEVTQTPSHQVTQMGQEVILRCVPISNHLYFYWYRQILGQKVEFLVSFYNNEISEKSEIFDDQFSVERPDGSNFTLKIRSTKLEDSAMYFCASSGDRRYTDTQYFGPGTRLTVL.

The chain is built from TRBV7-2 and TRBJ2-6; the D is unclear. The CDR3 loop spans 15 amino acids. Germline CDR1 and CDR2: SGHTA and FQGNSA. Trimming left V 1 base short and J 2 bases short, with 6 bases between. The CDR3 nucleotides are TGTGCCAGCAGCTTAGGAGGTACTGGGGCCAACGTCCTGACTTTC. This gives the protein CASSLGGTGANVLTF. The whole variable domain, remainder taken from reference TRBV7-2 and TRBJ2-6, is GAGVSQSPSNKVTEKGKDVELRCDPISGHTALYWYRQSLGQGLEFLIYFQGNSAPDKSGLPSDRFSAERTGGSVSTLTIQRTQQEDSAVYLCASSLGGTGANVLTFGAGSRLTVL.

The chain is built from TRBV4-1 and TRBJ2-5; 9 positions match TRBD2. In germline, CDR1 is MGHRA, CDR2 YSYEKL. CDR3 length: 17 amino acids. Unmatched junction bases numbered 13, after V lost 3 bases and J lost 5 bases. This chain's CDR3 is CASSHPTRGGVRETQYF. CDR3 coding DNA: TGCGCCAGCAGCCACCCCACGCGCGGGGGGGTCCGGGAGACCCAGTACTTC.

V and J are TRBV7-2 and TRBJ2-7; TRBD2 matches at 8 bases. Per germline, CDR1 SGHTA and CDR2 FQGNSA. The CDR3 is 15 residues long. Trimming cost V 0 bases and J 2 bases; bases outside gene matches: 3. The CDR3 spells CASSLATGGTYEQYF. CDR3 bases: TGTGCCAGCAGCTTAGCTACGGGGGGGACCTACGAGCAGTACTTC.

The chain combines TRBV5-1 with TRBJ2-6, with TRBD1 matching 10 bases. V shed 3 bases, J shed 0 bases, and the junction held 12 bases outside the gene matches. Germline CDR1 reads SGHRS; CDR2 reads YFSETQ. The CDR3 sequence is 20 residues long. For the CDR3, the DNA is TGCGCCAGCAGCTCTCGATCCCGGGACAGGGGACACTCTGGGGCCAACGTCCTGACTTTC. As protein: CASSSRSRDRGHSGANVLTF.

The chain carries TRBV2 and TRBJ1-5, with D hard to call. The CDR3 extends over 13 amino acids. Trimming left V 2 bases short and J 6 bases short, with 8 bases between. CDR1 SNHLY and CDR2 FYNNEI come from the germline V gene. CDR3 sequence reads: CASSEREGQPQHF. DNA of the CDR3: TGTGCCAGCAGTGAACGGGAGGGTCAGCCCCAGCATTTT.

The V and J genes are TRBV4-3 and TRBJ1-1; 7 bases are a match to TRBD1. The CDR3 length is 14 residues. The germline V gene has CDR1 LGHNA and CDR2 YSLEER. V was pared by 1 base and J by 3 bases, with 2 bases of the junction left unmatched. The CDR3 DNA reads TGCGCCAGCAGCCAAGGGGACAGTTACACTGAAGCTTTCTTT. Amino acid sequence: CASSQGDSYTEAFF.

J is TRBJ2-1 and V is TRBV19; TRBD2 aligns across 15 bases. This CDR3 is built from 20 residues. Trimming cost V 2 bases and J 2 bases; bases outside gene matches: 10. CDR1 is LNHDA, CDR2 SQIVND, per germline (reference sequence). CDR3 DNA sequence: TGTGCCAGTAGTATAAGAGGGACTAGCGGGGGGCAAGTCACCTACAATGAGCAGTTCTTC. Its protein is CASSIRGTSGGQVTYNEQFF.

The genes are TRBV19 and TRBJ1-2; D may be TRBD1 (6 bases). CDR1 and CDR2 (germline): LNHDA, SQIVND (reference sequence). The ends were cut back, 9 bases at V and 4 bases at J, with 18 bases in the middle. The CDR3 has 14 residues. The CDR3 reads CASLRRGRGYGYTF. CDR3 bases: TGTGCCAGCCTGAGGAGGGGCAGGGGCTATGGCTACACCTTC.

This clone was seen just once. The V call is TRBV18, the J call TRBJ1-4; D not resolved. Germline CDR1 is KGHSH and CDR2 is LQKENI. This CDR3 has 13 amino acids. V shed 4 bases and J shed 3 bases, with 6 bases lying between them. CDR3 amino acids: CASSQNSNEKLFF. CDR3 DNA sequence: TGTGCCAGCTCACAAAACTCTAATGAAAAACTGTTTTTT.

The chain recombines TRBV5-4 with TRBJ1-2, with D possibly being TRBD1 (5 bases). CDR1 and CDR2 (germline): SGHNT, YYREEE (reference sequence). CDR3 length: 14 amino acids. Trimming left V 3 bases short and J 3 bases short, with 12 bases between. Here the CDR3 reads CASSSLLGDYGYTF. The DNA of the CDR3 is TGTGCCAGCAGCTCCCTGTTGGGGGACTATGGCTACACCTTC.

The V and J genes are TRBV19 and TRBJ1-2; a possible D gene is TRBD1 (6 bases). Trimming removed 1 base from V and 3 bases from J, with 9 bases in between. Germline CDR1 is LNHDA and CDR2 is SQIVND (reference sequence). The CDR3 has 14 residues. The DNA of the CDR3 is TGTGCCAGTAGTATAGTAGCAGGGGACTATGGCTACACCTTC. The encoded protein is CASSIVAGDYGYTF.

The rearrangement links TRBV20-1 to TRBJ1-2, with unresolved D. Trimming shortened V by 0 bases and J by 3 bases, and 2 bases separated the two germline ends. The CDR3 totals 11 residues. CDR1 is DFQATT, CDR2 SNEGSKA, per germline (reference sequence). The CDR3 sequence: CSARDDYGYTF. The CDR3 DNA is TGCAGTGCTAGAGATGACTATGGCTACACCTTC.

This chain links TRBV7-2 with TRBJ1-2; unclear D gene. The CDR3 spans 13 residues. The ends were cut back, 5 bases at V and 4 bases at J, with 11 bases in the middle. The germline V gene encodes CDR1 SGHTA and CDR2 FQGNSA. The CDR3 spells CASSPPGSYGYTF. Here the CDR3 DNA reads TGTGCCAGCAGCCCCCCGGGGAGCTATGGCTACACCTTC.

The chain has TRBV5-1 and TRBJ2-5; D gene ambiguous. The V gene lost 0 bases and the J gene lost 3 bases, with 15 bases spanning the gap. Germline loops: CDR1 SGHRS, CDR2 YFSETQ. This CDR3 region has 16 residues. This CDR3 is CASSLAPTDAKETQYF. CDR3 DNA: TGCGCCAGCAGCTTGGCACCGACGGACGCCAAAGAGACCCAGTACTTC.

CDR3 in amino acids: CSVEDRVRPREAFF. The DNA of the CDR3 is TGCAGCGTTGAAGACAGGGTAAGGCCCCGTGAAGCTTTCTTT. The chain couples TRBV29-1 to TRBJ1-1; perhaps TRBD1 as D (5 bases). There are 14 residues in the CDR3. Trimming took 0 bases from V and 7 from J, leaving 15 bases between them. The germline gives CDR1 SQVTM, CDR2 ANQGSEA.

The count of this clone is one. V is TRBV9 and J is TRBJ2-5; 11 bases fit TRBD2. Trimming removed 4 bases from V and 0 bases from J; junction bases left unmatched: 5. The CDR3 covers 16 residues. Per the germline V gene, CDR1 is SGDLS and CDR2 is YYNGEE. The CDR3 coding sequence is TGTGCCAGCAGCTTAGGGACTAGCGGAGACCAAGAGACCCAGTACTTC. This gives the protein CASSLGTSGDQETQYF.